This T cell receptor beta chain is from a study of metastatic and nonmetastatic thyroid tumors. Study context: Malignant thyroid and benign thyroid patients provided blood and tumor or nodule tissue whose repertoires were compared. Study conclusions and caveats: Reports indicated that malignant thyroid tumors showed significantly higher TCR beta diversity than benign nodules did, in blood and tumor.

In the source study's methods: Researchers built a distant-metastasis classifier for papillary thyroid cancer that drew on CDR3 differences across clinicopathological groups. With MiXCR, TCRdb called clones anew from the PCR reads. TCRdb's processing, not the authors' own work, is the source of the V and J calls. The sample carries about 19,000 clones, just over 25% recorded once. Notes on this clone: What it binds is unknown.

CDR1 is MDHEN, CDR2 SYDVKM, per germline. Trimming removed 4 bases from V and 3 bases from J, with 6 bases in between. This CDR3 is built from 12 residues. Patients were all untreated before their thyroid surgery. The sample taken for sequencing was blood. This clonotype was sampled from a male donor with papillary thyroid cancer or a benign thyroid nodule (not recorded which). Some clones in this sample may be carry-over from other donors' samples. The V call is TRBV28, the J call TRBJ1-1; D not resolved. The CDR3 protein is CASSSSDTEAFF. CDR3 coding DNA: TGTGCCAGCAGTTCCTCTGACACTGAAGCTTTCTTT.